This T cell receptor (beta chain) was sequenced for a study of blood T cells in healthy people across ages. Notes on this clonotype: Its target is not known.

It was with a sample-barcoded 5' primer and a J-beta primer mix that a second PCR of about 6 to 12 cycles was run. TCRdb re-called the 5' RACE reads with MiXCR, one entry per CDR3 protein. In the table there are some 1,500,000 distinct CDR3 sequences, under 55% of which are singletons. Study-wide findings and caveats: Underestimates were what the diversity estimates from one million T cells were considered to be.

Total RNA, at least 6 micrograms per sample, was extracted from PBMCs. The sequenced sample was blood. The clonotype was recovered from a woman aged 18-29 years in good health.

CDR3 DNA sequence: TGTGCCAGTACCTTGCAGGCAAACGGGGACTATGGCTACACCTTC. The encoded protein is CASTLQANGDYGYTF. This chain links TRBV19 with TRBJ1-2, with D hard to call. V dropped 7 bases and J dropped 3 bases, with 18 bases sitting between them. CDR3 length: 15 residues. The germline V gene encodes CDR1 LNHDA and CDR2 SQIVND (reference sequence). The whole variable domain, filled in from reference TRBV19 and TRBJ1-2, reads DGGITQSPKYLFRKEGQNVTLSCEQNLNHDAMYWYRQDPGQGLRLIYYSQIVNDFQKGDIAEGYSVSREKKESFPLTVTSAQKNPTAFYLCASTLQANGDYGYTFGSGTRLTVV.